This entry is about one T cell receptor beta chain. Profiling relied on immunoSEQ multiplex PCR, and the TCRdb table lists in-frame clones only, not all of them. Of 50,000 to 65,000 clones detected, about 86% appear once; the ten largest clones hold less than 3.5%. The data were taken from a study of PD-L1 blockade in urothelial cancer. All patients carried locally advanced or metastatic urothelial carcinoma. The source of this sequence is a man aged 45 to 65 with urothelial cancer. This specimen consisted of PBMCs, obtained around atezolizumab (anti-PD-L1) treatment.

In DNA, the CDR3 is TGTGCCAGCAGTTATTCGGACACGGGTTTCAACGAGCAGTACTTC. It translates to CASSYSDTGFNEQYF. This rearrangement joins TRBV6-5 to TRBJ2-7; the D gene is possibly TRBD1 (5 bases). Germline V gene data show CDR1 as MNHEY and CDR2 as SVGAGI. The V end was cut by 3 bases, the J end by 5 bases, with 17 bases between. The length of the CDR3 is 15 residues.